The clone carrying this T cell receptor (beta chain) was observed at least ten times. Its specificity is unknown. The record originates from a study of breast tumors, draining lymph nodes, adjacent tissues. The CDR3 contains 15 residues. Trimming removed 1 base at V and 6 bases at J, with 14 bases between. CDR1 and CDR2 (germline): SGHVS, FQNEAQ. Study outcomes and limitations: Luminal-like breast cancer showed significantly higher tumor–nontumor repertoire similarity than basal-like.

TCRdb redid the calling of the multiplex PCR reads with MiXCR, one entry per CDR3 protein. The sample has about 300,000 distinct CDR3 sequences, around 30% seen once. Samples came from axillary lymph nodes draining the breast cancer. Specimen: axillary lymph node tissue. The V and J genes are TRBV7-8 and TRBJ2-3; tentatively, D is TRBD1 (5 bases). The clonotype was recovered from a female donor with breast cancer. Some clones in this sample may be carry-over from other donors' samples. The CDR3 reads CASSLVVGPSDTQYF. The CDR3, as DNA: TGTGCCAGCAGCTTAGTTGTGGGGCCTTCGGATACGCAGTATTTT.